These 27 T cell receptor beta chains share one sample of origin, sequenced in a study of Graves' ophthalmopathy and Graves' hyperthyroidism. Amplified material comprised TCR beta CDR3 regions derived from RNA transcripts. The authors performed first-round RT-PCR with HTBI primers and then a second-round multiplex PCR. A single record per CDR3 protein comes from TCRdb applying MiXCR to the multiplex PCR reads. The data hold some 1.1 million distinct CDR3 sequences, with about 36% observed a single time. The sequenced material came from peripheral blood or thyroid tissue (not recorded which). All receptors derive from an adult man with Graves' hyperthyroidism.

The chain is built from TRBV28 and TRBJ1-2; D gene uncertain. CDR3 length equals 12 residues. Germline CDR1 reads MDHEN; CDR2 reads SYDVKM. Trimming took 3 bases from V and 8 from J, leaving 10 bases between them. CDR3 protein: CASSFSALGYTF. CDR3 nucleotides: TGTGCCAGCAGTTTCTCGGCGCTGGGCTACACCTTC.

This clonotype was recorded many times. This rearrangement joins TRBV20-1 to TRBJ2-5; D unclear. The CDR3 is 14 residues long. Germline CDR1 and CDR2: DFQATT and SNEGSKA (reference sequence). Trimming removed 0 bases at V and 0 bases at J, with 8 bases between. CDR3 in amino acids: CSARDVRDQETQYF. The CDR3 DNA reads TGCAGTGCTAGAGATGTCCGGGACCAAGAGACCCAGTACTTC.

CDR3 loop: CAWNRDRAGNTIYF. CDR3 sequence (DNA): TGTGCCTGGAACCGGGACAGGGCTGGAAACACCATATATTTT. This chain joins TRBV30 and TRBJ1-3; 9 nucleotides agree with TRBD1. This CDR3 contains 14 residues. V gave up 4 bases and J gave up 2 bases; unmatched junction bases: 3. From germline, CDR1 is GTSNPN and CDR2 SVGIG (reference sequence).

This clonotype was detected only a few times. The chain joins TRBV7-2 to TRBJ2-7, with 8 bases lining up with TRBD1. This CDR3 spans 14 amino acids. J was trimmed by 6 bases and V by 2 bases; bases with no gene match: 6. The germline gives CDR1 SGHTA, CDR2 FQGNSA. The CDR3 loop is CASSLSSGGSEQYF. The DNA of the CDR3 is TGTGCCAGCAGCTTAAGCTCAGGGGGCTCCGAGCAGTACTTC.

V is TRBV10-3 and J is TRBJ2-1; 8 bases fit TRBD2. Germline V CDR1 and CDR2: ENHRY, SYGVKD. The CDR3 has 17 amino acids. J gave up 5 bases and V 4 bases, and 13 bases lay outside the gene matches. In nucleotides, the CDR3 is TGTGCCATCAGTGCCAGCCCATTTGGTAGCGGGGACAATGAGCAGTTCTTC. Amino acid sequence: CAISASPFGSGDNEQFF.

This clonotype showed up many times. V usage is TRBV9 and J usage is TRBJ1-6; D remains ambiguous. V was pared by 0 bases and J by 8 bases, with 9 bases between. From germline, CDR1 is SGDLS and CDR2 YYNGEE. CDR3 size: 14 residues. DNA of the CDR3: TGTGCCAGCAGCGTAGATGGGGTAGATTCACCCCTCCACTTT. Its protein is CASSVDGVDSPLHF.

This clonotype turned up a few times. The chain recombines TRBV6-5 with TRBJ1-2; 9 bases align to TRBD1. CDR3 length equals 15 residues. With 5 bases clipped from V and 4 bases from J, the junction kept 8 bases outside the gene matches. Germline-derived CDR1 and CDR2 are MNHEY and SVGAGI. In DNA, the CDR3 is TGTGCCAGCAGTCAAAACAGGGGGCTGAGCTATGGCTACACCTTC. Encoded protein: CASSQNRGLSYGYTF.

This clonotype has at least ten counts. V and J are TRBV5-6 and TRBJ2-7, with a possible D match to TRBD2 (5 bases). Germline loops: CDR1 SGHDT, CDR2 YYEEEE. Trimming shortened V by 2 bases and J by 6 bases, and 9 bases separated the two germline ends. The length of the CDR3 is 12 residues. CDR3 loop: CASSFDYREQYF. CDR3 sequence (DNA): TGTGCCAGCAGCTTCGACTACCGCGAGCAGTACTTC.

There are many counts of this clonotype. The chain recombines TRBV20-1 with TRBJ2-5, with 10 bases identical to TRBD1. There are 16 residues in the CDR3. Germline CDR1 is DFQATT and CDR2 is SNEGSKA (reference sequence). V was pared by 0 bases and J by 2 bases, with 6 bases of the junction left unmatched. Here the CDR3 reads CSAREGQGVGQETQYF. CDR3 sequence (DNA): TGCAGTGCTAGAGAAGGACAGGGGGTAGGACAAGAGACCCAGTACTTC.

The rearrangement links TRBV29-1 to TRBJ2-5; D gene unclear. The V end lost 5 bases, the J end lost 5 bases, and 12 bases lay between the germline ends. Looked up from germline, CDR1 is SQVTM and CDR2 is ANQGSEA. The CDR3 has 12 residues. The CDR3 region has the DNA TGCAGCGTTCGGTGGTACTGGGAGACCCAGTACTTC. This translates into CSVRWYWETQYF. Full variable domain (outside the CDR3, taken from reference TRBV29-1 and TRBJ2-5): SAVISQKPSRDICQRGTSLTIQCQVDSQVTMMFWYRQQPGQSLTLIATANQGSEATYESGFVIDKFPISRPNLTFSTLTVSNMSPEDSSIYLCSVRWYWETQYFGPGTRLLVL.

This clonotype showed up just once. At one end the junction does not follow the germline gene, possibly because of a read error. This chain connects TRBV20-1 to TRBJ2-2; D ambiguous. Germline V lookup: CDR1 DFQATT, CDR2 SNEGSKA (reference sequence). This CDR3 comprises 13 residues. Written as DNA, the CDR3 is TGCAGTGCTGGAGAGGTACGGACCGGGGAGCTGTTTTTT. It is translated as CSAGEVRTGELFF.

The sample holds a few counts of this clonotype. The chain employs TRBV25-1 and TRBJ2-7, with a tentative D call TRBD2 (6 bases). The germline gives CDR1 MGHDK, CDR2 SYGVNS. V lost 0 bases, J lost 3 bases, and 9 bases lay in between. The CDR3 sequence is 14 residues long. CDR3 nucleotide sequence: TGTGCCAGCAGTGAATATAGCGGAGTCTACGAGCAGTACTTC. This codes for CASSEYSGVYEQYF.

Remarks on this clonotype: With a much larger clone just one base away, this may be a read error. The chain uses TRBV24-1 and TRBJ1-2; D not certain. The CDR3 sequence is 11 residues long. Trimming removed 4 bases at V and 12 bases at J, with 11 bases between. Per germline, CDR1 KGHDR and CDR2 SFDVKD. CDR3: CATSDGVGHTF. CDR3 DNA sequence: TGTGCCACCAGTGACGGGGTCGGCCACACCTTC.

This clonotype was found many times. The CDR3 DNA is TGCAGTGCTAGACTCCGCAATCAGCCCCAGCATTTT. This gives the protein CSARLRNQPQHF. The V gene is TRBV20-1, the J gene TRBJ1-5, with D hard to call. Deletions cut 2 bases from V and 2 bases from J, with 4 bases between. Germline V gene sequence: CDR1 DFQATT, CDR2 SNEGSKA (reference sequence). This CDR3 has 12 residues.

In regard to this clonotype: With a much larger clone just one base away, this may be a read error. The J gene is TRBJ2-5, the V gene TRBV5-4; TRBD1 might be the D (5 bases). Germline V CDR1 and CDR2: SGHNT, YYREEE (reference sequence). There are 13 residues in the CDR3. V lost 1 base, J lost 9 bases, and 13 bases lay in between. The DNA of the CDR3 is TGTGCCAGCAGCTTGAAGGGGTCCGAGGCCCAGTACTTC. Translated: CASSLKGSEAQYF. The variable domain in full, completed from reference TRBV5-4 and TRBJ2-5, reads ETGVTQSPTHLIKTRGQQVTLRCSSQSGHNTVSWYQQALGQGPQFIFQYYREEENGRGNFPPRFSGLQFPNYSSELNVNALELDDSALYLCASSLKGSEAQYFGPGTRLLVL.

The sample holds one count of this clonotype. The rearrangement links TRBV7-9 to TRBJ2-7; D not certain. Germline CDR1 and CDR2: SEHNR and FQNEAQ (reference sequence). Trimming left V 1 base short and J 3 bases short, with 7 bases between. The CDR3 has 13 amino acids. This CDR3 is CASSLVPVYEQYF. CDR3 nucleotides: TGTGCCAGCAGCTTAGTACCCGTCTACGAGCAGTACTTC.

This clonotype was found a few times. The rearrangement uses TRBV20-1 and TRBJ1-2; D ambiguous. The germline V and J ends were trimmed by 0 bases and 5 bases, with 16 bases remaining between them. CDR1 is DFQATT and CDR2 is SNEGSKA in the germline V gene (reference sequence). This CDR3 spans 15 amino acids. CDR3 amino acids: CSARDWEYRGYGYTF. The CDR3 nucleotides read TGCAGTGCTAGAGATTGGGAGTATAGAGGGTATGGCTACACCTTC.

This clonotype was detected a few times. The genes are TRBV5-1 and TRBJ1-2, with a possible D match to TRBD1 (6 bases). V lost 0 bases to trimming and J lost 4 bases, with 13 bases between them. The CDR3 extends over 15 amino acids. CDR1 SGHRS and CDR2 YFSETQ come from the germline V gene. The CDR3, as DNA: TGCGCCAGCAGCTTGGGGGACACGGAAAGCTATGGCTACACCTTC. Amino acids: CASSLGDTESYGYTF.

This clonotype was recorded many times. J is TRBJ1-1 and V is TRBV10-3; 7 bases are a match to TRBD1. V lost 10 bases to trimming and J lost 1 base; unmatched junction nucleotides: 9. In germline, CDR1 is ENHRY, CDR2 SYGVKD. This CDR3 comprises 14 residues. The CDR3 protein is CASELDRANTEAFF. CDR3 coding DNA: TGTGCCAGTGAACTTGACAGGGCGAACACTGAAGCTTTCTTT.

The V gene is TRBV7-6, the J gene TRBJ1-6; D call uncertain. The CDR3 totals 15 residues. The V and J ends lost 2 bases and 9 bases respectively, with 14 bases between them. The germline V gene has CDR1 SGHVS and CDR2 FNYEAQ. The CDR3 loop is CASSLSRLGGSPLHF. CDR3 bases: TGTGCCAGCAGCTTATCCCGACTGGGTGGTTCACCCCTCCACTTT. Looking up the rest from reference TRBV7-6 and TRBJ1-6 gives the full variable domain: GAGVSQSPRYKVTKRGQDVALRCDPISGHVSLYWYRQALGQGPEFLTYFNYEAQQDKSGLPNDRFSAERPEGSISTLTIQRTEQRDSAMYRCASSLSRLGGSPLHFGNGTRLTVT.

The J gene is TRBJ1-2, the V gene TRBV7-8, with 7 nucleotides matching TRBD1. V lost 6 bases to trimming and J lost 3 bases; unmatched junction nucleotides: 7. The CDR3 has 14 residues. Per germline, CDR1 SGHVS and CDR2 FQNEAQ. The CDR3 here is CASRSGTVHYGYTF. The CDR3, as DNA: TGTGCCAGCAGGTCTGGGACAGTTCACTATGGCTACACCTTC.

This clonotype was detected only a few times. The rearrangement uses TRBV5-5 and TRBJ2-2; 9 bases are a match to TRBD1. V gave up 0 bases and J gave up 6 bases; unmatched junction bases: 6. The germline gives CDR1 SGHKS, CDR2 YYEKEE (reference sequence). The CDR3 contains 16 residues. The CDR3 DNA is TGTGCCAGCAGCTTGGTCGGGACAGGGATCCCCGGGGAGCTGTTTTTT. Amino acid sequence: CASSLVGTGIPGELFF.

V and J are TRBV20-1 and TRBJ1-1; D remains ambiguous. There are 13 residues in the CDR3. Trimming shortened V by 1 base and J by 3 bases, and 9 bases separated the two germline ends. CDR1 and CDR2 (germline): DFQATT, SNEGSKA (reference sequence). The CDR3 nucleotides are TGCAGTGCTAGAGTCGGCGTATACACTGAAGCTTTCTTT. Its translation is CSARVGVYTEAFF.

This clonotype was seen repeatedly, ten times or more. This sequence joins TRBV6-5 and TRBJ1-6; D is unclear. CDR1 is MNHEY, CDR2 SVGAGI, per germline. V dropped 4 bases and J dropped 1 base, with 11 bases sitting between them. This CDR3 contains 16 residues. The DNA of the CDR3 is TGTGCCAGCAGTTCGCAGCCGTGGTCCTATAATTCACCCCTCCACTTT. Protein sequence: CASSSQPWSYNSPLHF.

The chain has TRBV20-1 and TRBJ1-6, with a possible D match to TRBD1 (6 bases). V was trimmed by 5 bases and J by 5 bases, leaving 13 bases between them. Germline values: CDR1 DFQATT, CDR2 SNEGSKA (reference sequence). CDR3 size: 14 residues. DNA for the CDR3: TGCAGTGCTTCCCGGGACACCAATAATTCACCCCTCCACTTT. Translating gives CSASRDTNNSPLHF.

This clonotype was seen many times. The CDR3 loop reads CASSRGRVGTEAFF. CDR3 in DNA: TGTGCCAGCAGCCGTGGACGGGTGGGCACTGAAGCTTTCTTT. This chain connects TRBV7-9 to TRBJ1-1; D unclear. The V gene's germline CDR1 is SEHNR and CDR2 FQNEAQ (reference sequence). V was clipped by 5 bases and J by 4 bases, with 14 bases between them. The length of the CDR3 is 14 residues.

This clonotype was detected ten times or more. The chain is built from TRBV5-1 and TRBJ1-2; perhaps TRBD1 as D (6 bases). This CDR3 is 15 amino acids long. CDR1 and CDR2 (germline): SGHRS, YFSETQ. Trimming stripped 3 bases from V and 8 bases from J, with 20 bases between. CDR3 amino acids: CASSSLGGQSLGYTF. CDR3 nucleotide sequence: TGCGCCAGCAGCTCCCTAGGCGGACAGTCCTTGGGCTACACCTTC.